This TCR beta chain came from a study of blood T cell repertoires in COVID-19. About the research overall: The United States, Italy and Spain were the sources of the acute and convalescent COVID-19 samples. PBMCs, B-cell-depleted T cells, or T cells were the source of the cDNA or gDNA that made up the material.

Individuals drawn from under 30 US areas were roughly 18 to 95 years old. The V end lost 4 bases, the J end lost 4 bases, and 14 bases lay between the germline ends. The CDR3 loop spans 14 amino acids. Per germline, CDR1 SGHRS and CDR2 YFSETQ. As handled by the study authors: Reference gene primer amplification gave nucleated cell count estimates. Only in-frame clones appear in the TCRdb table, and some are missing; sequencing was by immunoSEQ multiplex PCR. D and trimming were read from the DNA, whereas the V and J calls and clone size are those reported in that table. The data hold 200,000 to 300,000 clones, with around 88% observed a single time.

The clonotype was recovered from a woman aged 35 to 49 with acute COVID-19. Sequencing was carried out using PBMCs or T cells enriched from blood (not recorded which). The V gene is TRBV5-1, the J gene TRBJ1-2; perhaps TRBD1 as D (6 bases). The CDR3 DNA sequence: TGCGCCAGCAGCCCCGGAGGGGGGGGCTATGGCTACACCTTC. It is translated as CASSPGGGGYGYTF.